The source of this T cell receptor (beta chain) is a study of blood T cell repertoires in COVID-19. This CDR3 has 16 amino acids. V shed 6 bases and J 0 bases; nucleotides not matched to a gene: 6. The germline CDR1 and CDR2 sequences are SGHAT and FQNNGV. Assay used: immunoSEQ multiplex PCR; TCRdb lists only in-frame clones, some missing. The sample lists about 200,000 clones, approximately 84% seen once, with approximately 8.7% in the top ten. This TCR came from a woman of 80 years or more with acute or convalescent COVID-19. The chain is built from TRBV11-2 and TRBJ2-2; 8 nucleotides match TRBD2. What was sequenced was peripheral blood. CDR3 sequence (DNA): TGTGCCAGCAGGAGAAGCGGGAGTCCGAACACCGGGGAGCTGTTTTTT. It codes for CASRRSGSPNTGELFF. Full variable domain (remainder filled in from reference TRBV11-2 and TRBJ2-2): EAGVAQSPRYKIIEKRQSVAFWCNPISGHATLYWYQQILGQGPKLLIQFQNNGVVDDSQLPKDRFSAERLKGVDSTLKIQPAKLEDSAVYLCASRRSGSPNTGELFFGEGSRLTVL.